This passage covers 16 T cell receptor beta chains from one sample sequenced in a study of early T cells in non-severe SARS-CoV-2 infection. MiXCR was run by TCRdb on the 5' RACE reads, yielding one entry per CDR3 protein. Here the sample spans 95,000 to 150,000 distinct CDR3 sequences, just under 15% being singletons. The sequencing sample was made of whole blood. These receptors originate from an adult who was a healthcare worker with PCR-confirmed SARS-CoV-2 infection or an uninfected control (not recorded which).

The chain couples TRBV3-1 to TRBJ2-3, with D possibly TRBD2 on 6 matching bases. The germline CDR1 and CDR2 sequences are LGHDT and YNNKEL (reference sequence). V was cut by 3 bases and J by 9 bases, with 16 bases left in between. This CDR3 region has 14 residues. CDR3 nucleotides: TGTGCCAGCAGCCAGGGTACTAGCTCCAAGACGCAGTATTTT. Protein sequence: CASSQGTSSKTQYF.

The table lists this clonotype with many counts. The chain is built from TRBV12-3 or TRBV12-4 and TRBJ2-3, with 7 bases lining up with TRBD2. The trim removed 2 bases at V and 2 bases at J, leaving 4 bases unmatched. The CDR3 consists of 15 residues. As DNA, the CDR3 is TGTGCCAGCAGTTTAAGCGGGACCGACACAGATACGCAGTATTTT. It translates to CASSLSGTDTDTQYF.

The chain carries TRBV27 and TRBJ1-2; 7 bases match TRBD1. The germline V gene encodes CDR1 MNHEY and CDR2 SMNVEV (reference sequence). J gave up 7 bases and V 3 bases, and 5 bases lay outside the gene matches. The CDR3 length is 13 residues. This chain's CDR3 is CASSFDRVTGYTF. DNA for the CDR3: TGTGCCAGCAGTTTCGACAGGGTGACTGGCTACACCTTC.

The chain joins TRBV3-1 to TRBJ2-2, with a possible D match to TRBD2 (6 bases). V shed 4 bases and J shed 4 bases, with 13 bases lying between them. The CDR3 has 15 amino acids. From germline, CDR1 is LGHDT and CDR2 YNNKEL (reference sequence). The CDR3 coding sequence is TGTGCCAGCAGCCCCCGGGAGTCGGGCACCGGGGAGCTGTTTTTT. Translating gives CASSPRESGTGELFF.

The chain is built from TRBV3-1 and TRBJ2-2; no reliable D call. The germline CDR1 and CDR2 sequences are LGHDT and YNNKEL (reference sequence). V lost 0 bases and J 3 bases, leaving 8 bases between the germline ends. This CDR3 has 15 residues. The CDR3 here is CASSQDLPHTGELFF. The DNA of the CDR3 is TGTGCCAGCAGCCAAGATCTTCCCCACACCGGGGAGCTGTTTTTT.

The CDR3: CASSPQGNGNTIYF. The CDR3 DNA reads as TGTGCCAGCAGCCCCCAGGGAAATGGAAACACCATATATTTT. This chain joins TRBV9 and TRBJ1-3; a weak D match, TRBD1 (5 bases). The CDR3 totals 14 residues. Germline V gene data show CDR1 as SGDLS and CDR2 as YYNGEE. The V and J ends lost 4 bases and 3 bases respectively, with 11 bases between them.

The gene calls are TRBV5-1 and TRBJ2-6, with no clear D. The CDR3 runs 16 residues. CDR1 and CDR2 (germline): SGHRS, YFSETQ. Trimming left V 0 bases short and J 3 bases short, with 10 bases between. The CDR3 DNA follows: TGCGCCAGCAGCTTGGAACCCGGATTTGGGGCCAACGTCCTGACTTTC. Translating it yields CASSLEPGFGANVLTF.

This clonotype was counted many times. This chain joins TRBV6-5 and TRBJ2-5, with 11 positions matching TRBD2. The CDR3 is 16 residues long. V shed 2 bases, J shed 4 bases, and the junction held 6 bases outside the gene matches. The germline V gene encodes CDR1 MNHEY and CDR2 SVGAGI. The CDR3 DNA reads TGTGCCAGCAGTTACCGAACTAGCGGGGGTCGAGAGACCCAGTACTTC. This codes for CASSYRTSGGRETQYF.

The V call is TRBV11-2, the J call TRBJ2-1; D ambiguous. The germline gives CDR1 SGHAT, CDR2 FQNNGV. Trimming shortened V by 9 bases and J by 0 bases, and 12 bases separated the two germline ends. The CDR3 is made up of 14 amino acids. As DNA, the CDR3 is TGTGCCAGTCGAGACGTATTCTCCTACAATGAGCAGTTCTTC. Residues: CASRDVFSYNEQFF.

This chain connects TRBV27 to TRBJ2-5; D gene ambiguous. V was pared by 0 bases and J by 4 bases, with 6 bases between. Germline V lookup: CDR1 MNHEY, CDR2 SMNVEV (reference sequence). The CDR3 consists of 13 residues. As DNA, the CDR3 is TGTGCCAGCAGTTTATCATCCCGAGAGACCCAGTACTTC. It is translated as CASSLSSRETQYF.

CDR3 nucleotides: TGTGCCAGCAGTTACAACCACAACAATGAGCAGTTCTTC. Translating it yields CASSYNHNNEQFF. The rearrangement links TRBV6-2 or TRBV6-3 to TRBJ2-1; D gene uncertain. This CDR3 is 13 amino acids long. CDR1 and CDR2 from the germline V gene are MNHEY and SVGEGT. V was shortened by 2 bases and J by 5 bases, with 7 bases between the two germline ends.

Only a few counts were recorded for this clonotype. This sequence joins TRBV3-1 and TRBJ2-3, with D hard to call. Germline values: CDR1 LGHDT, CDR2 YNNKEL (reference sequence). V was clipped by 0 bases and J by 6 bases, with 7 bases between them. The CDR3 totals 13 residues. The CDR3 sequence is CASSQDPGDTQYF. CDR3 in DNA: TGTGCCAGCAGCCAAGACCCCGGGGATACGCAGTATTTT.

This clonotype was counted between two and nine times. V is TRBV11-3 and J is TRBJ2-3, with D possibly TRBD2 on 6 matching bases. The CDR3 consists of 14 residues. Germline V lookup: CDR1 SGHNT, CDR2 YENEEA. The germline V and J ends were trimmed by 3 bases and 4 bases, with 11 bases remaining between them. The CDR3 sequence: CASSLGGEADTQYF. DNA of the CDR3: TGTGCCAGCAGCTTGGGCGGGGAAGCAGATACGCAGTATTTT.

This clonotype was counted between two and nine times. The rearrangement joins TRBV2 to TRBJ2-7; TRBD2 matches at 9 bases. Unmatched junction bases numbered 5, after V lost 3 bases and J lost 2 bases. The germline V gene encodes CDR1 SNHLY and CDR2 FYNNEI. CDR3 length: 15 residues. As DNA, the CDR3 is TGTGCCAGCAGTGAGTCGACTAGCGGTACCTACGAGCAGTACTTC. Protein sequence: CASSESTSGTYEQYF.

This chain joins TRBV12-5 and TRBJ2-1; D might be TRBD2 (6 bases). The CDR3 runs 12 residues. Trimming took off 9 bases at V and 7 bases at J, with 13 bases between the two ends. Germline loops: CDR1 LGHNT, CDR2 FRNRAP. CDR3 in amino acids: CASGGLGNEQFF. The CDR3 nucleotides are TGTGCTAGCGGGGGTCTGGGGAATGAGCAGTTCTTC.

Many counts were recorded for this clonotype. CDR3 DNA sequence: TGTGCCAGCAGCTTGTATGGACTGAACACCGGGGAGCTGTTTTTT. It is translated as CASSLYGLNTGELFF. V and J are TRBV5-4 and TRBJ2-2, with a weak D call TRBD2 (5 bases). Germline V gene data show CDR1 as SGHNT and CDR2 as YYREEE (reference sequence). This CDR3 comprises 15 residues. The germline V and J ends were trimmed by 1 base and 1 base, with 8 bases remaining between them.